This T cell receptor beta chain was captured in a study of CD8+ T cells in alopecia areata. Study overall: Tofacitinib administration to treated patients was oral, at 5 to 10 mg twice daily.

Sequencing templates came from extracted RNA that was reverse transcribed into cDNA. Produced via immunoSEQ multiplex PCR; TCRdb's table is partial and in-frame only. The sample contains around 60,000 clones, more than 45% of which appear only once. The study's findings and limits: It was less clear whether patients shared TCRs than it was in mice, possibly because of HLA.

The sample's treatment: oral pan-JAK inhibitor, 5-10 mg twice daily. Germline V gene sequence: CDR1 SGHRS, CDR2 YFSETQ. This CDR3 has 12 amino acids. Trimming took 0 bases from V and 6 from J, leaving 6 bases between them. This clone was detected a few times. As yet, its antigen is unknown. This material consisted of CD8+ T cells sorted from blood, taken around week 37, from a patient treated with tofacitinib. The chain is built from TRBV5-1 and TRBJ1-2, with D unresolved. The source is a human donor with alopecia areata. The CDR3 bases are TGCGCCAGCAGCTTGGGAAGGGATGGCTACACCTTC. Its translation is CASSLGRDGYTF.